Described below is a single T cell receptor beta chain sequence and its context. Sequenced by immunoSEQ multiplex PCR; TCRdb stores in-frame clones only, minus some. The repertoire holds 65,000 to 70,000 clones, with around 92% as singletons. These data are taken from a study of T cell clones after liver transplantation. In the study overall: In this trial, immunosuppression withdrawal was attempted within 2 years of liver transplant. Draws occurred before transplant, before withdrawal, and after complete or failed withdrawal.

This CDR3 is built from 12 residues. Germline V gene lookup returns CDR1 MDHEN and CDR2 SYDVKM. J was trimmed by 8 bases and V by 6 bases; bases with no gene match: 6. The chain is built from TRBV28 and TRBJ2-7, with 8 bases matching TRBD2. Sequencing was performed on CD4+ T cells from blood, taken approximately 26 months after liver transplant. This receptor was identified in a human patient who received a liver transplant. Some T cells may originate from the graft donor. CDR3 residues: CASSRGRTKQYF. DNA for the CDR3: TGTGCCAGCAGCCGCGGGAGGACAAAGCAGTACTTC.